Following are 18 T cell receptor beta chains from one sample sequenced in a study of T cell repertoires in cytomegalovirus infection. A single record per CDR3 protein comes from TCRdb applying MiXCR to the reads. The sample contains some 920,000 distinct CDR3 sequences, roughly 30% of which appear only once. Antigen specificity for these receptors is unknown. The source was cultured CD8+ T cells from PBMCs, collected from culture after CMV antigen stimulation. Receptor source: a human donor in good health (CMV status not recorded). Some clones in this sample may be carry-over from other donors' samples.

The gene calls are TRBV27 and TRBJ2-2; D possibly uses TRBD1 or TRBD2 (5 bases each). Germline CDR1 reads MNHEY; CDR2 reads SMNVEV (reference sequence). The CDR3 spans 16 residues. Trimming cost V 5 bases and J 1 base, with 14 bases left between them. In DNA, the CDR3 is TGTGCCAGCAGTAAACCGGGACCCCTGAACACCGGGGAGCTGTTTTTT. It is translated as CASSKPGPLNTGELFF.

This clonotype has a handful of counts. The rearrangement uses TRBV3-1 and TRBJ2-7; D remains unclear. Trimming pared 5 bases from V and 6 bases from J, leaving 11 bases between. CDR1 is LGHDT, CDR2 YNNKEL, per germline (reference sequence). This CDR3 has 12 residues. As DNA, the CDR3 is TGTGCCAGCAGCTCAGACAACCCCGAGCAGTACTTC. Its translation is CASSSDNPEQYF.

This clonotype has a single count. The genes are TRBV20-1 and TRBJ2-3; TRBD1 or TRBD2 may be the D gene (5 bases each). The CDR3 has 14 amino acids. Germline V gives CDR1 DFQATT, CDR2 SNEGSKA (reference sequence). V was shortened by 4 bases and J by 2 bases, with 13 bases between the two germline ends. Here the CDR3 DNA reads TGCAGTGCTAATGAGGGGCGCATCACAGATACGCAGTATTTT. Translating it yields CSANEGRITDTQYF.

This clonotype was counted between two and nine times. This chain connects TRBV2 to TRBJ2-1; D is tentatively TRBD1 or TRBD2 (5 bases each). Germline CDR1 is SNHLY and CDR2 is FYNNEI. V dropped 6 bases and J dropped 4 bases, with 16 bases sitting between them. The CDR3 sequence is 15 residues long. The CDR3 loop reads CASSWEQGQYNEQFF. CDR3 nucleotides: TGTGCCAGCAGCTGGGAGCAGGGCCAGTACAATGAGCAGTTCTTC.

This clonotype occurred a few times. The rearrangement uses TRBV4-1 and TRBJ1-1, with 10 bases matching TRBD1. V gave up 3 bases and J gave up 2 bases; unmatched junction bases: 21. Germline lookup yields CDR1 MGHRA and CDR2 YSYEKL. This CDR3 is built from 21 residues. The CDR3 region has the DNA TGCGCCAGCAGCCAGACCCAAACTTGGACAGGGGGACCCGATAGCAACACTGAAGCTTTCTTT. Translated, it gives CASSQTQTWTGGPDSNTEAFF.

This clonotype was observed a few times. The V gene is TRBV19, the J gene TRBJ1-1; the D gene is possibly TRBD1 (5 bases). V was cut by 5 bases and J by 7 bases, with 20 bases left in between. The CDR3 contains 15 residues. Germline CDR1 and CDR2: LNHDA and SQIVND (reference sequence). The CDR3 spells CASSPDLGVWIEAFF. CDR3 sequence (DNA): TGTGCCAGTAGTCCTGACCTAGGGGTGTGGATTGAAGCTTTCTTT.

Regarding this clonotype: The junction departs from germline at one end; a sequencing error may be responsible. The chain joins TRBV27 to TRBJ2-5, with TRBD2 matching 10 bases. Looked up from germline, CDR1 is MNHEY and CDR2 is SMNVEV (reference sequence). CDR3 size: 15 residues. The CDR3 is CAGSMTSGYQETQYF. CDR3 coding DNA: TGTGCCGGCAGTATGACTAGCGGGTACCAAGAGACCCAGTACTTC.

This chain's CDR3 is CASSYSNGGSYNEQFF. The CDR3 DNA reads as TGTGCCAGCAGTTACTCGAACGGGGGCTCCTACAATGAGCAGTTCTTC. The chain uses TRBV6-6 and TRBJ2-1; perhaps TRBD2 as D (6 bases). The CDR3 consists of 16 residues. Germline values: CDR1 MNHNY, CDR2 SVGAGI (reference sequence). V lost 0 bases to trimming and J lost 0 bases, with 9 bases between them.

The V and J genes are TRBV27 and TRBJ2-1, with 8 bases matching TRBD2. J was trimmed by 5 bases and V by 3 bases; bases with no gene match: 6. There are 15 residues in the CDR3. Per germline, CDR1 MNHEY and CDR2 SMNVEV (reference sequence). Here the CDR3 DNA reads TGTGCCAGCAGTTTGGGCGGGGGGTCACACAATGAGCAGTTCTTC. Its protein is CASSLGGGSHNEQFF.

The rearrangement uses TRBV28 and TRBJ1-5; D perhaps matches TRBD1 (5 bases). The CDR3 sequence is 14 residues long. Deletions cut 5 bases from V and 8 bases from J, with 16 bases between. The germline CDR1 and CDR2 sequences are MDHEN and SYDVKM. Here the CDR3 DNA reads TGTGCCAGCAGTCAAGGGGCCCAAGACGAGCCCCAGCATTTT. It encodes CASSQGAQDEPQHF.

The V call is TRBV24-1, the J call TRBJ2-1, with D unresolved. Looked up from germline, CDR1 is KGHDR and CDR2 is SFDVKD. V lost 1 base, J lost 7 bases, and 7 bases lay in between. The CDR3 extends over 13 amino acids. The CDR3 is CATSDFGRNEQFF. In nucleotides, the CDR3 is TGTGCCACCAGTGATTTCGGGCGGAATGAGCAGTTCTTC.

This clonotype was observed a handful of times. CDR3 sequence reads: CASSQESRANEQFF. In nucleotides, the CDR3 is TGTGCCAGCAGCCAAGAGAGCCGAGCCAATGAGCAGTTCTTC. The chain is built from TRBV4-2 and TRBJ2-1; D uncertain. The V end lost 0 bases, the J end lost 6 bases, and 9 bases lay between the germline ends. The CDR3 length is 14 residues. Germline V CDR1 and CDR2: LGHNA, YNFKEQ.

The CDR3 DNA follows: TGTGCCAGCAGTAAAACTACAGGGAGCTCCTACAATGAGCAGTTCTTC. Translated: CASSKTTGSSYNEQFF. The chain couples TRBV27 to TRBJ2-1; D may be TRBD1 (6 bases). The CDR3 length is 16 residues. Germline V gives CDR1 MNHEY, CDR2 SMNVEV (reference sequence). V was shortened by 5 bases and J by 0 bases, with 14 bases between the two germline ends.

This clonotype was observed a handful of times. This chain joins TRBV7-2 and TRBJ2-2; D is possibly TRBD1 or TRBD2 (5 bases each). The CDR3 is 17 amino acids. In germline, CDR1 is SGHTA, CDR2 FQGNSA. The V end lost 1 base, the J end lost 0 bases, and 12 bases lay between the germline ends. The CDR3 loop is CASSLGFMGANTGELFF. In DNA, the CDR3 is TGTGCCAGCAGCTTAGGTTTTATGGGGGCGAACACCGGGGAGCTGTTTTTT.

This clonotype came up a few times. The gene calls are TRBV6-2 or TRBV6-3 and TRBJ2-1; D is unclear. V lost 4 bases to trimming and J lost 9 bases, with 13 bases between them. CDR3 length: 13 residues. Germline values: CDR1 MNHEY, CDR2 SVGEGT. CDR3 in DNA: TGTGCCAGCAGTTTCGGTCCCCCCGGTGAGCAGTTCTTC. Protein sequence: CASSFGPPGEQFF.

This rearrangement joins TRBV7-9 to TRBJ2-1; unclear D gene. This CDR3 is 17 amino acids long. With 8 bases removed from V and 2 bases from J, the gap between germline ends came to 22 bases. Germline assignment: CDR1 SEHNR and CDR2 FQNEAQ (reference sequence). The CDR3 here is CASADPAAPRTYNEQFF. Here the CDR3 DNA reads TGTGCCAGCGCCGATCCGGCAGCACCGAGGACCTACAATGAGCAGTTCTTC.

This clonotype was observed once. This chain uses TRBV20-1 with TRBJ2-1; TRBD2 agrees at 12 bases. The length of the CDR3 is 15 residues. From germline, CDR1 is DFQATT and CDR2 SNEGSKA (reference sequence). J lost 4 bases, V lost 5 bases, and 6 bases had no gene match. This chain's CDR3 is CSAARLAGEYNEQFF. CDR3 bases: TGCAGTGCTGCCCGACTAGCGGGGGAATACAATGAGCAGTTCTTC.

The chain links TRBV6-2 or TRBV6-3 to TRBJ2-5; no reliable D call. This CDR3 has 12 residues. CDR1 and CDR2 from the germline V gene are MNHEY and SVGEGT. V was shortened by 7 bases and J by 7 bases, with 13 bases between the two germline ends. The CDR3 DNA is TGTGCCAGCACCCCGGGTGACTGGACCCAGTACTTC. Translating gives CASTPGDWTQYF.